A single sample gave rise to the 29 T cell receptor beta chains below, sequenced in a study of cytomegalovirus exposure and HLA in healthy donors. This PCR relied on a set of 60 Vbeta primers and 13 Jbeta primers. Generated by immunoSEQ multiplex PCR, the TCRdb table keeps only in-frame clones and is missing some. The data contain around 110,000 clones, roughly 82% of them seen just once; the ten biggest clones take up under 6.5%. The sample consisted of PBMCs. The receptors shown here come from a woman in her forties or fifties in good health and CMV-seropositive.

The V gene is TRBV30, the J gene TRBJ2-5; 7 bases align to TRBD2. CDR1 and CDR2 (germline): GTSNPN, SVGIG (reference sequence). The CDR3 extends over 14 amino acids. With V trimmed by 2 bases and J by 4 bases, 7 bases remained unmatched. The CDR3 DNA reads as TGTGCCTGGAGTACGGAGCGGGGAGGAGAGACCCAGTACTTC. This encodes CAWSTERGGETQYF.

This clone is a singleton in its sample. The V and J genes are TRBV5-1 and TRBJ1-2; 10 nucleotides match TRBD1. CDR1 and CDR2 (germline): SGHRS, YFSETQ. This CDR3 comprises 16 residues. With V trimmed by 6 bases and J by 4 bases, 12 bases remained unmatched. This CDR3 is CASIPNPGTGVYGYTF. In DNA, the CDR3 is TGCGCCAGCATCCCCAACCCCGGGACAGGGGTCTATGGCTACACCTTC.

This chain uses TRBV28 with TRBJ1-2, with D perhaps matching TRBD1 (6 bases). There are 16 residues in the CDR3. The ends were cut back, 2 bases at V and 2 bases at J, with 15 bases in the middle. CDR1 and CDR2 from the germline V gene are MDHEN and SYDVKM. The DNA for the CDR3 is TGTGCCAGCAGTTTACCGGGACACCGGACGAACTATGGCTACACCTTC. This sequence encodes CASSLPGHRTNYGYTF.

The J gene is TRBJ2-7, the V gene TRBV2; 7 nucleotides align to TRBD1. The CDR3 loop spans 14 amino acids. Germline V lookup: CDR1 SNHLY, CDR2 FYNNEI. The J segment lost 0 bases and the V segment lost 8 bases, leaving 7 bases of the junction unmatched. CDR3 amino acids: CASGGQVGSYEQYF. The CDR3 DNA sequence: TGTGCCAGCGGCGGACAGGTAGGCTCCTACGAGCAGTACTTC.

The rearrangement joins TRBV28 to TRBJ1-5, with D hard to call. CDR3 length: 13 amino acids. Germline V gene data show CDR1 as MDHEN and CDR2 as SYDVKM. Trimming stripped 1 base from V and 4 bases from J, with 5 bases between. The CDR3 sequence: CASSLYGNQPQHF. CDR3 nucleotide sequence: TGTGCCAGCAGTTTATACGGGAATCAGCCCCAGCATTTT.

This clone was observed a single time. V is TRBV28 and J is TRBJ2-2; 9 nucleotides match TRBD1. V shed 6 bases, J shed 4 bases, and the junction held 3 bases outside the gene matches. The germline gives CDR1 MDHEN, CDR2 SYDVKM. The CDR3 contains 14 residues. The CDR3 region is CASRWDRVTGELFF. The DNA of the CDR3 is TGTGCCAGCAGGTGGGACAGGGTCACCGGGGAGCTGTTTTTT.

The J gene is TRBJ1-5, the V gene TRBV2; a possible D gene is TRBD1 (5 bases). Germline V gives CDR1 SNHLY, CDR2 FYNNEI. The V end was cut by 3 bases, the J end by 0 bases, with 9 bases between. This CDR3 has 15 residues. CDR3 protein: CASSDQGSSNQPQHF. DNA of the CDR3: TGTGCCAGCAGTGATCAGGGAAGTAGCAATCAGCCCCAGCATTTT.

The gene calls are TRBV7-2 and TRBJ2-5; tentatively, D is TRBD2 (7 bases). This CDR3 is built from 13 residues. In germline, CDR1 is SGHTA, CDR2 FQGNSA. V lost 5 bases and J lost 4, with 11 bases in between. The CDR3: CASSGGAGETQYF. The DNA for the CDR3 is TGTGCCAGCAGCGGGGGGGCTGGAGAGACCCAGTACTTC.

The CDR3 nucleotides are TGTGCCAGCACTGTGCCTGCGGGTGGAAACACCATATATTTT. Its translation is CASTVPAGGNTIYF. The rearrangement joins TRBV2 to TRBJ1-3; no reliable D call. Germline CDR1 is SNHLY and CDR2 is FYNNEI. The CDR3 consists of 14 residues. Deletions cut 7 bases from V and 3 bases from J, with 13 bases between.

The chain carries TRBV7-9 and TRBJ1-4; D is perhaps TRBD1 (6 bases). Germline V gene sequence: CDR1 SEHNR, CDR2 FQNEAQ (reference sequence). The CDR3 sequence is 15 residues long. Trimming shortened V by 4 bases and J by 0 bases, and 9 bases separated the two germline ends. DNA for the CDR3: TGTGCCAGCAGCTCATGGACAGCAACTAATGAAAAACTGTTTTTT. Translated, it gives CASSSWTATNEKLFF.

This chain connects TRBV2 to TRBJ1-1; D is uncertain. CDR1 is SNHLY, CDR2 FYNNEI, per germline. Trimming shortened V by 1 base and J by 0 bases, and 9 bases separated the two germline ends. This CDR3 is built from 15 residues. For the CDR3, the DNA is TGTGCCAGCAGTGAAGACACAGCTATGAACACTGAAGCTTTCTTT. Translated: CASSEDTAMNTEAFF. Filled out from reference TRBV2 and TRBJ1-1, the complete variable domain reads EPEVTQTPSHQVTQMGQEVILRCVPISNHLYFYWYRQILGQKVEFLVSFYNNEISEKSEIFDDQFSVERPDGSNFTLKIRSTKLEDSAMYFCASSEDTAMNTEAFFGQGTRLTVV.

This clone has just a few counts. This chain connects TRBV5-1 to TRBJ1-4; 8 nucleotides align to TRBD1. Trimming took 4 bases from V and 5 from J; bases not matched to a gene: 7. Germline V gene sequence: CDR1 SGHRS, CDR2 YFSETQ. There are 15 residues in the CDR3. The CDR3 coding sequence is TGCGCCAGCAGCCAAACCTACAGGGGGAATGAAAAACTGTTTTTT. Translating gives CASSQTYRGNEKLFF.

The chain recombines TRBV27 with TRBJ1-1; maybe TRBD1 (6 bases). V was cut by 5 bases and J by 4 bases, with 11 bases left in between. CDR1 and CDR2 (germline): MNHEY, SMNVEV (reference sequence). This CDR3 spans 13 amino acids. The DNA of the CDR3 is TGTGCCAGCAGTAGGGGGTTGGGCACTGAAGCTTTCTTT. This encodes CASSRGLGTEAFF.

This chain joins TRBV7-2 and TRBJ1-2; TRBD1 aligns across 8 bases. This CDR3 is 14 amino acids long. Germline lookup yields CDR1 SGHTA and CDR2 FQGNSA. The J segment lost 7 bases and the V segment lost 5 bases, leaving 9 bases of the junction unmatched. CDR3 nucleotides: TGTGCCAGCAGCCTAAAACAGGGGGTCAGTGGCTACACCTTC. It yields the protein CASSLKQGVSGYTF. Supplemented by reference TRBV7-2 and TRBJ1-2, the full variable domain reads GAGVSQSPSNKVTEKGKDVELRCDPISGHTALYWYRQSLGQGLEFLIYFQGNSAPDKSGLPSDRFSAERTGGSVSTLTIQRTQQEDSAVYLCASSLKQGVSGYTFGSGTRLTVV.

V gene TRBV5-4 combines with J gene TRBJ2-3; 9 bases are shared with TRBD2. Germline V gene sequence: CDR1 SGHNT, CDR2 YYREEE (reference sequence). The V and J ends lost 1 base and 2 bases, in that order; junction bases with no gene match: 2. The CDR3 spans 15 residues. The CDR3 region is CASSLRLAVTDTQYF. CDR3 DNA: TGTGCCAGCAGCTTGAGACTAGCGGTCACAGATACGCAGTATTTT. The full variable domain, rest sourced from reference TRBV5-4 and TRBJ2-3, is ETGVTQSPTHLIKTRGQQVTLRCSSQSGHNTVSWYQQALGQGPQFIFQYYREEENGRGNFPPRFSGLQFPNYSSELNVNALELDDSALYLCASSLRLAVTDTQYFGPGTRLTVL.

This chain links TRBV6-1 with TRBJ1-2, with TRBD1 as a possible D gene (5 bases). The length of the CDR3 is 14 residues. V was trimmed by 2 bases and J by 7 bases, leaving 14 bases between them. CDR1 and CDR2 from the germline V gene are MNHNS and SASEGT. CDR3 in DNA: TGTGCCAGCAGTGAAAGGCCAGGGTCGGCTGGCTACACCTTC. This translates into CASSERPGSAGYTF.

J is TRBJ1-6 and V is TRBV5-1; TRBD1 is a possible D gene (6 bases). CDR3 size: 13 residues. In germline, CDR1 is SGHRS, CDR2 YFSETQ. The V and J ends lost 7 bases and 5 bases respectively, with 10 bases between them. In DNA, the CDR3 is TGCGCCAGCCAGGGGCAAAATAATTCACCCCTCCACTTT. This translates into CASQGQNNSPLHF.

As for this clone: At one boundary the junction diverges from the germline segment, which might be a read error. V is TRBV19 and J is TRBJ1-1; 7 bases agree with TRBD1. Germline V gene lookup returns CDR1 LNHDA and CDR2 SQIVND (reference sequence). CDR3 length: 15 residues. CDR3 sequence reads: CASSAFDRVNTEAFF. The CDR3 DNA sequence: TGTGCCAGTAGTGCTTTTGACAGGGTGAATACTGAAGCTTTCTTT.

The V call is TRBV15, the J call TRBJ2-1; TRBD1 might be the D (6 bases). The germline V and J ends were trimmed by 3 bases and 7 bases, with 16 bases remaining between them. Germline V gene sequence: CDR1 LNHNV, CDR2 YYDKDF (reference sequence). The CDR3 spans 15 residues. CDR3 loop: CATSRLTGIGNEQFF. As DNA, the CDR3 is TGTGCCACCAGCAGGTTAACAGGGATAGGGAATGAGCAGTTCTTC.

The rearrangement links TRBV5-1 to TRBJ1-1; D gene unclear. The CDR3 has 15 residues. Germline CDR1 is SGHRS and CDR2 is YFSETQ. V was pared by 4 bases and J by 5 bases, with 18 bases between. Here the CDR3 DNA reads TGCGCCAGCAGCCCCCAAACGCGAGGCAGTACTGAAGCTTTCTTT. It yields the protein CASSPQTRGSTEAFF.

V gene TRBV7-8 combines with J gene TRBJ1-4; 9 bases map to TRBD1. V lost 2 bases and J lost 8; bases outside the gene matches: 15. The CDR3 loop spans 18 amino acids. Germline V CDR1 and CDR2: SGHVS, FQNEAQ. The CDR3 is CASSLFGQGTRSGEKLFF. The CDR3 coding sequence is TGTGCCAGCAGCTTATTTGGACAGGGGACGAGATCAGGGGAAAAACTGTTTTTT. Together with reference TRBV7-8 and TRBJ1-4, the CDR3 gives the full variable domain: GAGVSQSPRYKVAKRGQDVALRCDPISGHVSLFWYQQALGQGPEFLTYFQNEAQLDKSGLPSDRFFAERPEGSVSTLKIQRTQQEDSAVYLCASSLFGQGTRSGEKLFFGSGTQLSVL.

This rearrangement joins TRBV6-6 to TRBJ1-5; D possibly corresponds to TRBD1 (5 bases). Germline V gives CDR1 MNHNY, CDR2 SVGAGI (reference sequence). V was clipped by 8 bases and J by 10 bases, with 27 bases between them. The CDR3 spans 16 residues. In nucleotides, the CDR3 is TGTGCCAGCCAGTCCCGCCCCGGGGGTTCGGTGAAACCCCAGCATTTT. Its protein is CASQSRPGGSVKPQHF.

This clone occurred a few times. This chain connects TRBV5-6 to TRBJ1-4, with D maybe TRBD1 (5 bases). Trimming cost V 4 bases and J 7 bases, with 14 bases left between them. The CDR3 consists of 14 residues. Germline V gene data show CDR1 as SGHDT and CDR2 as YYEEEE. The CDR3 protein is CASSPRVRSEKLFF. CDR3 in DNA: TGTGCCAGCAGCCCCAGGGTACGGAGTGAAAAACTGTTTTTT.

In this sample, this clone turned up once. The chain links TRBV5-6 to TRBJ2-1; TRBD1 matches 8 bases. Germline values: CDR1 SGHDT, CDR2 YYEEEE. J lost 4 bases, V lost 2 bases, and 5 bases had no gene match. The CDR3 runs to 15 residues. CDR3 in amino acids: CASSFWDRTYNEQFF. Written as DNA, the CDR3 is TGTGCCAGCAGCTTCTGGGACAGGACTTACAATGAGCAGTTCTTC.

This chain connects TRBV9 to TRBJ2-1; TRBD1 matches at 9 bases. Germline CDR1 reads SGDLS; CDR2 reads YYNGEE. This CDR3 is 15 amino acids long. Trimming cost V 3 bases and J 6 bases; bases outside gene matches: 7. The CDR3 DNA is TGTGCCAGCAGCGACCGGGACAGGGCGGGCAATGAGCAGTTCTTC. This sequence encodes CASSDRDRAGNEQFF.

The chain is built from TRBV7-9 and TRBJ2-7; D is ambiguous. Germline CDR1 SEHNR, CDR2 FQNEAQ (reference sequence). The V end was cut by 3 bases, the J end by 1 base, with 7 bases between. The CDR3 totals 13 residues. This chain's CDR3 is CASSFTESYEQYF. Written as DNA, the CDR3 is TGTGCCAGCAGCTTTACAGAGTCCTACGAGCAGTACTTC.

To note about this clone: Likely a read error: the CDR3 ends without its conserved phenylalanine or tryptophan. This chain joins TRBV5-1 and TRBJ1-2; 7 bases are shared with TRBD1. V gave up 5 bases and J gave up 4 bases; unmatched junction bases: 8. CDR3 length equals 14 residues. Germline CDR1 SGHRS, CDR2 YFSETQ. The CDR3 sequence is CASRRDSYVYGYTL. CDR3 sequence (DNA): TGCGCCAGCAGAAGGGACAGTTATGTCTATGGCTACACCCTC.

This chain links TRBV29-1 with TRBJ1-2; D is perhaps TRBD1 (5 bases). CDR3 length: 12 amino acids. CDR1 and CDR2 from the germline V gene are SQVTM and ANQGSEA. In DNA form, the CDR3 reads TGCACCTCGTGGGGGGACCCCTATGGCTACACCTTC. Protein product: CTSWGDPYGYTF.

The rearrangement uses TRBV9 and TRBJ1-3; D not certain. This CDR3 spans 12 amino acids. Trimming pared 1 base from V and 4 bases from J, leaving 3 bases between. Germline V gene data show CDR1 as SGDLS and CDR2 as YYNGEE. The CDR3 DNA is TGTGCCAGCAGCGTATCGGGAAACACCATATATTTT. Translated: CASSVSGNTIYF.